The 2 T cell receptor beta chains in this list originate from one sample, sequenced in a study of T cell responses to AZD1222 COVID-19 vaccine. This table comes from immunoSEQ multiplex PCR, and its TCRdb copy is limited to in-frame clones, with some not included. The table lists 150,000 to 200,000 clones, around nine tenths of them singletons. The sequencing here drew on peripheral blood, taken on day 0 of AZD1222 vaccination. These receptors were taken from an adult in good health.

The rearrangement joins TRBV19 to TRBJ2-1, with D uncertain. Trimming pared 7 bases from V and 0 bases from J, leaving 7 bases between. Per the germline V gene, CDR1 is LNHDA and CDR2 is SQIVND (reference sequence). The CDR3 contains 13 residues. Written as DNA, the CDR3 is TGTGCCAGTACGGGTTACTCCTACAATGAGCAGTTCTTC. This encodes CASTGYSYNEQFF.

V gene TRBV30 combines with J gene TRBJ2-7; D is perhaps TRBD1 (5 bases). The V end lost 0 bases, the J end lost 5 bases, and 20 bases lay between the germline ends. This CDR3 has 16 residues. In germline, CDR1 is GTSNPN, CDR2 SVGIG (reference sequence). In DNA, the CDR3 is TGTGCCTGGAGTGTGGCCCGACAGTTTCCCCCCCACGAGCAGTACTTC. Amino acid sequence: CAWSVARQFPPHEQYF.